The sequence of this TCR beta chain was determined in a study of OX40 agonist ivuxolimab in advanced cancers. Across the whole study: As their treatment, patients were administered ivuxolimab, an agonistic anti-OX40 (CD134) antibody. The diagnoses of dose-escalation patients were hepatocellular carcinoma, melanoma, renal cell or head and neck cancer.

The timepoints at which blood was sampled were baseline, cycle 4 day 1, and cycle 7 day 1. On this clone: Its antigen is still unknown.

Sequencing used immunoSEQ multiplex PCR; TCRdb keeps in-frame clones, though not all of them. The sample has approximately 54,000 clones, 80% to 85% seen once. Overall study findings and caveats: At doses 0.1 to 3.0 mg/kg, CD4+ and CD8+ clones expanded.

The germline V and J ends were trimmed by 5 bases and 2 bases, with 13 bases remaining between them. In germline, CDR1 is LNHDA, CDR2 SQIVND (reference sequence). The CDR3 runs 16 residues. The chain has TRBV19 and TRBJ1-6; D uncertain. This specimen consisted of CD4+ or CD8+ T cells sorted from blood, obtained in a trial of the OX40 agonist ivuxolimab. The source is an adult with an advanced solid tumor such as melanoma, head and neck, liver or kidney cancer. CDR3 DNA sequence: TGTGCCAGTAGTGAAAGGATTTTCGCCTATAATTCACCCCTCCACTTT. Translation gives CASSERIFAYNSPLHF.